This T cell receptor (beta chain) emerged from a study of blood T cells in healthy people across ages. PCR was performed a second time for about 7 to 11 cycles using a sample-barcoded 5' primer and a J-beta primer mix. Through a template-switch adaptor with 12 random nucleotides, each cDNA molecule received a tag. TCRdb ran MiXCR on the 5' RACE reads and lists one entry per CDR3 protein. In the table there are more than 1.4 million distinct CDR3 sequences, approximately 38% of which are singletons. Study-wide findings and caveats: Strong correlation existed between TCR beta diversity and naive T cell percentage.

Comments on this clonotype: Its antigen is not known.

V was clipped by 4 bases and J by 5 bases, with 21 bases between them. The CDR3 spans 16 residues. Germline loops: CDR1 LGHNA, CDR2 YNFKEQ. This chain links TRBV4-2 with TRBJ2-7; D is perhaps TRBD1 (5 bases). The sequenced sample was blood. The TCR comes from a woman under 30 in good health. CDR3 amino acids: CASSLGQAGLRNEQYF. Written as DNA, the CDR3 is TGTGCCAGCAGCCTGGGGCAGGCAGGGCTTAGGAACGAGCAGTACTTC.